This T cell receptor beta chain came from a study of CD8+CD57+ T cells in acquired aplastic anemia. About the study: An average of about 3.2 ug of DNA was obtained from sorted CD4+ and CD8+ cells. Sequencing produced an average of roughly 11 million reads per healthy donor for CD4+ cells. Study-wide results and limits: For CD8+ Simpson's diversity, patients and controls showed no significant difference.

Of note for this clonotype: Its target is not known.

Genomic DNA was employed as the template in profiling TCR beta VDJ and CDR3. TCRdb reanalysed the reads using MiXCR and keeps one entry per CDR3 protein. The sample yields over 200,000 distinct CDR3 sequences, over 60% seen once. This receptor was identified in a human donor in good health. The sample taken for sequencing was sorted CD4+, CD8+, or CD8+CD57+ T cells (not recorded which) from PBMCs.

The DNA for the CDR3 is TGTGCCATCAGTGAACAACAGGGGGCCTACGAGCAGTACTTC. It is translated as CAISEQQGAYEQYF. The chain couples TRBV10-3 to TRBJ2-7, with 8 bases aligning to TRBD1. This CDR3 has 14 amino acids. The germline V gene has CDR1 ENHRY and CDR2 SYGVKD. J was trimmed by 2 bases and V by 3 bases; bases with no gene match: 3.